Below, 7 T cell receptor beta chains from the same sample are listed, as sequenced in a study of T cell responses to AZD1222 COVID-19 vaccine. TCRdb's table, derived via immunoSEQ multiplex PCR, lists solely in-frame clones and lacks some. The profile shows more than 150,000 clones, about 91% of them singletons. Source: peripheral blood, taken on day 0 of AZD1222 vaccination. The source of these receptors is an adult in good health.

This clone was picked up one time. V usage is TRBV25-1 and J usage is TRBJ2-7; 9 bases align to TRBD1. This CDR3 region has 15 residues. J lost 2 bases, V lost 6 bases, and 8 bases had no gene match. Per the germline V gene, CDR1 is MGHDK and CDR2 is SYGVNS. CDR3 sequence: CASSLSGQGPYEQYF. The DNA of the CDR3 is TGTGCCAGCAGCCTCTCGGGACAGGGTCCCTACGAGCAGTACTTC.

Written as DNA, the CDR3 is TGTGCCAGCAGCCCACAGGAGTTCGGAAACACCATATATTTT. Amino acid sequence: CASSPQEFGNTIYF. The rearrangement links TRBV7-2 to TRBJ1-3; perhaps TRBD1 as D (5 bases). The V gene lost 5 bases and the J gene lost 4 bases, with 12 bases spanning the gap. Germline-derived CDR1 and CDR2 are SGHTA and FQGNSA. There are 14 residues in the CDR3.

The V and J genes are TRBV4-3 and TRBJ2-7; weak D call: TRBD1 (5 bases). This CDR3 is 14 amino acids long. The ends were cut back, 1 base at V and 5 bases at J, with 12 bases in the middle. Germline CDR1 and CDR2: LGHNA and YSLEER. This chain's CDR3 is CASSQVSGSDEQYF. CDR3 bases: TGCGCCAGCAGCCAAGTATCAGGGTCCGACGAGCAGTACTTC.

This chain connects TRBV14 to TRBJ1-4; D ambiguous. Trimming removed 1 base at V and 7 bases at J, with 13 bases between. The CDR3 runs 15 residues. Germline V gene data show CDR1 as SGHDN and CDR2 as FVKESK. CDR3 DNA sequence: TGTGCCAGCAGCCAAGGAGACGCTAGCGGTGAAAAACTGTTTTTT. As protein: CASSQGDASGEKLFF. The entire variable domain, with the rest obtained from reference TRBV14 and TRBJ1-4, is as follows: EAGVTQFPSHSVIEKGQTVTLRCDPISGHDNLYWYRRVMGKEIKFLLHFVKESKQDESGMPNNRFLAERTGGTYSTLKVQPAELEDSGVYFCASSQGDASGEKLFFGSGTQLSVL.

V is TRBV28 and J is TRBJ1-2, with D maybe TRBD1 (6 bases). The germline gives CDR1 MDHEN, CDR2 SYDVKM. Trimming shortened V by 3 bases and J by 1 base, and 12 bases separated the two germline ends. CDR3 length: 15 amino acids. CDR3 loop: CASSLVGADNYGYTF. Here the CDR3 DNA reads TGTGCCAGCAGTTTGGTGGGGGCCGATAACTATGGCTACACCTTC.

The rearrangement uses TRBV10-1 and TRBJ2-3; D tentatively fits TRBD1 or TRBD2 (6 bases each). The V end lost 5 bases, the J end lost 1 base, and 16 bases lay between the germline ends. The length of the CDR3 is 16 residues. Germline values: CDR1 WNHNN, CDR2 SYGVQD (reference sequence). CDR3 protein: CASSTSGGPGTDTQYF. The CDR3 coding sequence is TGCGCCAGCAGTACGAGTGGGGGGCCAGGCACAGATACGCAGTATTTT.

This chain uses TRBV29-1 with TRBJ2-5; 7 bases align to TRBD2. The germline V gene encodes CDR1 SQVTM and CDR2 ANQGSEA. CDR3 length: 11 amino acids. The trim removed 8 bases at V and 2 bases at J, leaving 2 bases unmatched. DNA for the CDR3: TGCAGCTGGGGGGGGCAAGAGACCCAGTACTTC. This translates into CSWGGQETQYF.